This paragraph reports one TCR beta chain. Its antigen is not identified. This record belongs to a study of T cell clonotyping in hematopoietic cell transplantation. Blood collection times were about day -28 and days 30, 100, 180 posttransplant. Trimming removed 0 bases at V and 0 bases at J, with 12 bases between. The germline V gene has CDR1 GTSNPN and CDR2 SVGIG (reference sequence). This CDR3 is 15 amino acids long. Sequenced by immunoSEQ multiplex PCR; TCRdb stores in-frame clones only, minus some. The sample holds some 2,500 clones, over 70% seen once. Study findings and constraints: After transplant, recipient diversity fell while pathologically expanded clonotypes grew through day 180.

The source material was peripheral blood mononuclear cells, sampled 180 days after allogeneic stem cell transplant. The receptor was derived from a male patient aged 60 to 75 who had an allogeneic stem cell transplant, so T cells may come from the graft donor. Some clones in this sample may be carry-over from other donors' samples. The chain uses TRBV30 and TRBJ2-7; D remains ambiguous. CDR3 sequence reads: CAWSVLGRHSYEQYF. CDR3 coding DNA: TGTGCCTGGAGTGTACTCGGCAGGCACTCCTACGAGCAGTACTTC.